One and the same sample provided the 27 T cell receptor beta chains below, sequenced in a study of blood T cell repertoires in COVID-19. Profiled with immunoSEQ multiplex PCR; TCRdb holds only in-frame clones, not every one. The sample carries about 69,000 clones, nearly 90% recorded once. The sequenced sample was peripheral blood. These receptors were obtained from a man aged 50 to 60 with acute or convalescent COVID-19.

The chain links TRBV15 to TRBJ2-2; 10 bases fit TRBD2. The CDR3 has 16 amino acids. Germline values: CDR1 LNHNV, CDR2 YYDKDF (reference sequence). J gave up 10 bases and V 1 base, and 9 bases lay outside the gene matches. The chain's CDR3 is CATSRGAGGILEELFF. The CDR3 nucleotides are TGTGCCACCAGCAGAGGAGCGGGAGGGATTTTGGAGGAGCTGTTTTTT.

This clone has just one count. The chain uses TRBV6-5 and TRBJ1-3, with 8 bases aligning to TRBD1. The CDR3 is made up of 16 amino acids. The V segment lost 0 bases and the J segment 5 bases; nucleotides outside the gene matches: 6. Germline CDR1 and CDR2: MNHEY and SVGAGI. Here the CDR3 DNA reads TGTGCCAGCAGTTACTCTTCAGGGGGCGGAAGAAACACCATATATTTT. The encoded protein is CASSYSSGGGRNTIYF.

This clone has just one count. This rearrangement joins TRBV4-1 to TRBJ2-1, with 7 bases that match TRBD2. Germline-derived CDR1 and CDR2 are MGHRA and YSYEKL. The CDR3 is 19 residues long. Trimming removed 3 bases from V and 0 bases from J; junction bases left unmatched: 14. CDR3 protein: CASSQAPWGGVASYNEQFF. Here the CDR3 DNA reads TGCGCCAGCAGCCAGGCCCCCTGGGGGGGGGTCGCCTCCTACAATGAGCAGTTCTTC.

The chain uses TRBV19 and TRBJ2-1, with TRBD2 matching over 12 bases. V dropped 2 bases and J dropped 9; count of bases not matched to a gene: 5. Germline V gene data show CDR1 as LNHDA and CDR2 as SQIVND (reference sequence). CDR3 length: 15 amino acids. The CDR3 DNA follows: TGTGCCAGTAGTATACCTAGCGGGAGGGCCGGTGAGCAGTTCTTC. Its protein product is CASSIPSGRAGEQFF.

This clone was seen just once. The genes are TRBV6-5 and TRBJ1-4, with 7 bases fitting TRBD1. Germline assignment: CDR1 MNHEY and CDR2 SVGAGI. There are 14 residues in the CDR3. V was clipped by 10 bases and J by 2 bases; unmatched bases: 7. The CDR3 loop is CATDDRATNEKLFF. CDR3 nucleotides: TGTGCCACCGATGACAGGGCTACTAATGAAAAACTGTTTTTT.

The genes are TRBV6-5 and TRBJ1-1; no reliable D call. V gave up 6 bases and J gave up 4 bases, with 9 bases separating them. In germline, CDR1 is MNHEY, CDR2 SVGAGI. The CDR3 loop spans 12 amino acids. CDR3 in DNA: TGTGCCAGCAGGAAGGAGGGCACTGAAGCTTTCTTT. It translates to CASRKEGTEAFF.

The V call is TRBV5-1, the J call TRBJ1-2; the D gene is possibly TRBD1 (6 bases). Trimming shortened V by 2 bases and J by 2 bases, and 13 bases separated the two germline ends. CDR1 and CDR2 (germline): SGHRS, YFSETQ. CDR3 length: 15 residues. CDR3: CASSLERGTNYGYTF. CDR3 coding DNA: TGCGCCAGCAGCTTAGAAAGGGGGACCAACTATGGCTACACCTTC.

The CDR3 DNA is TGCAGCGTTGTAGGGGTTAGGGTGAGTAAAGGTGAGCAGTTCTTC. It specifies CSVVGVRVSKGEQFF. J is TRBJ2-1 and V is TRBV29-1, with a possible D match to TRBD1 (5 bases). This CDR3 has 15 residues. Germline assignment: CDR1 SQVTM and CDR2 ANQGSEA. Between the trimmed V and J ends, which lost 4 bases and 9 bases, there was a span of 22 bases.

The genes are TRBV5-6 and TRBJ2-1, with 8 bases fitting TRBD2. V was clipped by 0 bases and J by 2 bases; unmatched bases: 1. The CDR3 loop spans 15 amino acids. Germline CDR1 and CDR2: SGHDT and YYEEEE. The CDR3 loop reads CASSLGLATYNEQFF. Written as DNA, the CDR3 is TGTGCCAGCAGCTTGGGACTAGCGACCTACAATGAGCAGTTCTTC.

The chain combines TRBV14 with TRBJ2-3; D might be TRBD2 (6 bases). Germline V gene sequence: CDR1 SGHDN, CDR2 FVKESK. Trimming stripped 6 bases from V and 3 bases from J, with 13 bases between. The CDR3 contains 14 residues. The CDR3 DNA follows: TGTGCCAGCAGGAGAGGGGCGGGGACAGATACGCAGTATTTT. It translates to CASRRGAGTDTQYF.

This chain connects TRBV27 to TRBJ1-2; possible D gene TRBD1, 5 bases. The CDR3 has 14 residues. Germline CDR1 is MNHEY and CDR2 is SMNVEV (reference sequence). V was pared by 5 bases and J by 0 bases, with 10 bases between. CDR3 sequence: CASSAGLPNYGYTF. For the CDR3, the DNA is TGTGCCAGCAGTGCAGGGCTTCCTAACTATGGCTACACCTTC.

The chain couples TRBV6-5 to TRBJ1-2; TRBD1 agrees at 11 bases. The length of the CDR3 is 12 residues. The germline V gene has CDR1 MNHEY and CDR2 SVGAGI. Germline trimming cut 6 bases from V and 8 bases from J; bases unmatched to any gene: 2. For the CDR3, the DNA is TGTGCCAGCAGACGGACAGGGGGCGGCTACACCTTC. It yields the protein CASRRTGGGYTF.

The rearrangement uses TRBV24-1 and TRBJ2-1; TRBD2 aligns across 16 bases. The J segment lost 8 bases and the V segment lost 4 bases, leaving 13 bases of the junction unmatched. The germline V gene encodes CDR1 KGHDR and CDR2 SFDVKD. The CDR3 sequence is 19 residues long. Here the CDR3 reads CATSDPAPGLAGGKDEQFF. The CDR3 bases are TGTGCCACCAGTGACCCTGCTCCGGGACTAGCGGGAGGGAAGGATGAGCAGTTCTTC.

The chain carries TRBV7-2 and TRBJ1-1; TRBD1 is a possible D gene (6 bases). The CDR3 totals 15 residues. Germline V gene data show CDR1 as SGHTA and CDR2 as FQGNSA. The V gene lost 2 bases and the J gene lost 6 bases, with 16 bases spanning the gap. CDR3 sequence reads: CASSLIGQGFAEAFF. The CDR3 nucleotides are TGTGCCAGCAGCTTAATCGGTCAGGGGTTCGCTGAAGCTTTCTTT.

J is TRBJ2-7 and V is TRBV19, with 10 bases fitting TRBD1. The V gene's germline CDR1 is LNHDA and CDR2 SQIVND (reference sequence). The V gene end was trimmed by 5 bases and the J gene end by 7 bases; junction bases not matched to a gene: 5. The CDR3 extends over 13 amino acids. The CDR3, as DNA: TGTGCCAGTAGTCGACAGGGGGCAAGGGAGCAGTACTTC. Residues: CASSRQGAREQYF.

The gene calls are TRBV19 and TRBJ1-2; 8 nucleotides line up with TRBD1. The CDR3 has 15 amino acids. The junction had 4 bases not matched to a gene; V was cut back by 1 base and J by 3 bases. Germline values: CDR1 LNHDA, CDR2 SQIVND (reference sequence). CDR3 in DNA: TGTGCCAGTAGTATAGCCCCAGGGGGCGACTATGGCTACACCTTC. Translating gives CASSIAPGGDYGYTF.

The chain has TRBV2 and TRBJ1-5; 7 bases are shared with TRBD1. CDR1 and CDR2 (germline): SNHLY, FYNNEI. The CDR3 loop spans 17 amino acids. Germline trimming cut 4 bases from V and 0 bases from J; bases unmatched to any gene: 9. DNA of the CDR3: TGTGCCAGCAGTGTTCAGGGGGGACCTTATAGCAATCAGCCCCAGCATTTT. It codes for CASSVQGGPYSNQPQHF.

The chain combines TRBV7-2 with TRBJ2-7, with 10 bases that match TRBD1. This CDR3 contains 15 residues. With 2 bases clipped from V and 0 bases from J, the junction kept 1 base outside the gene matches. Germline V lookup: CDR1 SGHTA, CDR2 FQGNSA. CDR3 residues: CASSLRTGGSYEQYF. In DNA form, the CDR3 reads TGTGCCAGCAGCTTAAGGACAGGGGGCTCCTACGAGCAGTACTTC.

The chain combines TRBV6-1 with TRBJ2-1; 13 bases line up with TRBD2. The CDR3 is 16 amino acids. With 1 base clipped from V and 4 bases from J, the junction kept 1 base outside the gene matches. Germline CDR1 reads MNHNS; CDR2 reads SASEGT. DNA of the CDR3: TGTGCCAGCAGTGAAGGGGGACTAGCGGGATACAATGAGCAGTTCTTC. It yields the protein CASSEGGLAGYNEQFF.

The genes are TRBV27 and TRBJ2-1; 7 bases match TRBD2. This CDR3 region has 15 residues. V shed 5 bases, J shed 7 bases, and the junction held 11 bases outside the gene matches. Per germline, CDR1 MNHEY and CDR2 SMNVEV (reference sequence). CDR3 sequence (DNA): TGTGCCAGCAGTGGCGCGGGAGTAGGTGGAAATGAGCAGTTCTTC. Residues: CASSGAGVGGNEQFF.

V usage is TRBV12-5 and J usage is TRBJ2-3, with 9 nucleotides matching TRBD1. The CDR3 contains 15 residues. Germline CDR1 LGHNT, CDR2 FRNRAP. V trimming: 4 bases; J trimming: 5 bases; junction bases outside the gene matches: 7. CDR3 residues: CASGSHRGREDTQYF. The CDR3 DNA is TGTGCTAGTGGTTCTCACAGGGGGCGGGAAGATACGCAGTATTTT.

In regard to this clone: The sample holds other DNA sequences that translate to the same CDR3. DNA for the CDR3: TGTGCCACCAGTGTTGGGGGACTCTACAATGAGCAGTTCTTC. Protein product: CATSVGGLYNEQFF. This chain uses TRBV24-1 with TRBJ2-1; tentatively, D is TRBD2 (6 bases). The ends were cut back, 5 bases at V and 3 bases at J, with 10 bases in the middle. The CDR3 has 14 residues. In germline, CDR1 is KGHDR, CDR2 SFDVKD.

This clone was seen once. Here the CDR3 reads CASSGQDRSYEQYF. The CDR3 DNA follows: TGTGCCAGCAGCGGCCAGGACAGATCCTACGAGCAGTACTTC. J is TRBJ2-7 and V is TRBV7-2; D possibly corresponds to TRBD1 (6 bases). Between the trimmed V and J ends, which lost 5 bases and 1 base, there was a span of 12 bases. Germline V gene sequence: CDR1 SGHTA, CDR2 FQGNSA. CDR3 length equals 14 residues.

This clone was found once. CDR3 sequence: CASTRARSGGETQYF. In nucleotides, the CDR3 is TGTGCCAGCACGCGGGCCCGCTCGGGTGGAGAGACCCAGTACTTC. This rearrangement joins TRBV7-2 to TRBJ2-5, with D possibly TRBD2 on 5 matching bases. The CDR3 loop spans 15 amino acids. V lost 7 bases to trimming and J lost 4 bases, with 19 bases between them. The germline gives CDR1 SGHTA, CDR2 FQGNSA. The complete variable domain, with remaining parts taken from reference TRBV7-2 and TRBJ2-5, reads GAGVSQSPSNKVTEKGKDVELRCDPISGHTALYWYRQSLGQGLEFLIYFQGNSAPDKSGLPSDRFSAERTGGSVSTLTIQRTQQEDSAVYLCASTRARSGGETQYFGPGTRLLVL.

V usage is TRBV30 and J usage is TRBJ1-2; 9 bases map to TRBD1. The CDR3 runs 12 residues. Germline assignment: CDR1 GTSNPN and CDR2 SVGIG (reference sequence). After removal of 2 bases from V and 6 bases from J, the junction contained 1 base not matched to a gene. CDR3 sequence reads: CAWSRTGDGYTF. The CDR3 coding sequence is TGTGCCTGGAGTCGGACAGGGGATGGCTACACCTTC.

The chain recombines TRBV2 with TRBJ1-1, with TRBD1 matching over 9 bases. After removal of 6 bases from V and 4 bases from J, the junction contained 9 bases not matched to a gene. CDR1 is SNHLY and CDR2 is FYNNEI in the germline V gene. The CDR3 contains 15 residues. Here the CDR3 DNA reads TGTGCCAGCAGGATCCAACAGGGGGCGGTCACTGAAGCTTTCTTT. It specifies CASRIQQGAVTEAFF.

This chain uses TRBV18 with TRBJ1-2; D is unclear. Germline CDR1 is KGHSH and CDR2 is LQKENI. V was clipped by 2 bases and J by 8 bases, with 12 bases between them. The CDR3 runs 13 residues. CDR3 protein: CASSPIIDKGYTF. The CDR3 region has the DNA TGTGCCAGCTCACCAATCATCGACAAAGGCTACACCTTC.